One and the same sample provided the 2 T cell receptor beta chains below, sequenced in a study of cytomegalovirus exposure and HLA in healthy donors (dated by TCRdb to the late 2010s). The library was made by the immunoSEQ multiplex PCR assay. The multiplex PCR relied on a mix of 60 forward primers for TCR Vbeta segments and 13 reverse primers for TCR Jbeta segments. This immuneACCESS table, as held by TCRdb, lists in-frame sequences with V and J called but not all clones. Of the missing ones, under half trace to an unresolved V gene in checked studies; the others have no known cause. The table for this sample lists approximately 150,000 clones; 65% to 80% of them were counted only once. The top ten hold approximately 5% of the sample. Sequencing used PBMCs. The origin of the receptors is a young man in good health and CMV-seropositive.

This chain links TRBV5-1 with TRBJ2-3, with 7 bases matching TRBD1. Germline V gene sequence: CDR1 SGHRS, CDR2 YFSETQ. The CDR3 is 17 amino acids. The J segment lost 3 bases and the V segment lost 4 bases, leaving 14 bases of the junction unmatched. The CDR3 protein is CASSPLDTGVGTDTQYF. The CDR3 DNA sequence: TGCGCCAGCAGCCCCCTCGATACAGGGGTCGGTACAGATACGCAGTATTTT.

The chain carries TRBV19 and TRBJ2-1; D ambiguous. Germline lookup yields CDR1 LNHDA and CDR2 SQIVND (reference sequence). V lost 10 bases and J 0 bases, leaving 10 bases between the germline ends. This CDR3 contains 13 residues. The CDR3 region is CANQCFSYNEQFF. The CDR3 DNA reads as TGTGCCAACCAGTGTTTCTCCTACAATGAGCAGTTCTTC.